The present entry profiles one T cell receptor beta chain with its context. No antigen is known for it. These data come from a study of somatic mutations in cytotoxic T cells in rheumatoid arthritis. Clones were sequenced by immunoSEQ multiplex PCR, and TCRdb holds only the in-frame ones, with some missing. This sample has several thousand clones, with around 74% found just once. The germline V gene has CDR1 SGHAT and CDR2 FQDESV (reference sequence). Between the trimmed V and J ends, which lost 8 bases and 3 bases, there was a span of 12 bases. This CDR3 spans 13 amino acids. Study-wide findings and caveats: No antigen targets were known for the expanded CD8+ clones. The slight TRBV07 underrepresentation in rheumatoid arthritis patients was not adjusted for multiple comparisons. The CD8+ clonality of rheumatoid arthritis patients increased with age, whereas that of healthy controls did not.

This chain uses TRBV11-1 with TRBJ2-3; possible D gene TRBD1, 5 bases. The receptor comes from an adult with rheumatoid arthritis. Sequencing was done on a sample of CD8+ T cells sorted from blood. In nucleotides, the CDR3 is TGTGCCAGCGCAGGGCAAGGAACAGATACGCAGTATTTT. Translation gives CASAGQGTDTQYF. Looking up the rest from reference TRBV11-1 and TRBJ2-3 gives the full variable domain: EAEVAQSPRYKITEKSQAVAFWCDPISGHATLYWYRQILGQGPELLVQFQDESVVDDSQLPKDRFSAERLKGVDSTLKIQPAELGDSAMYLCASAGQGTDTQYFGPGTRLTVL.